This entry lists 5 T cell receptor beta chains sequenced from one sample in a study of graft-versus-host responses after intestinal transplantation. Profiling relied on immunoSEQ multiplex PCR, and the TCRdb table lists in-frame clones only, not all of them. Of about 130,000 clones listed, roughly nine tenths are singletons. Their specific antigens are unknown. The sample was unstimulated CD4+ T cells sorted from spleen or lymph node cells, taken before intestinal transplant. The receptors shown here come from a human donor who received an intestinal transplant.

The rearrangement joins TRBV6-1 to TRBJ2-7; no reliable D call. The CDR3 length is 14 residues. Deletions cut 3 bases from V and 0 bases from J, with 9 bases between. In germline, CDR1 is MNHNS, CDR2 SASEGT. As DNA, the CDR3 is TGTGCCAGCAGTGATCAGCTAAGCTCCTACGAGCAGTACTTC. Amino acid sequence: CASSDQLSSYEQYF.

The CDR3 DNA reads as TGTGCCAGCAGCCAGGGGGGCAATCAGCCCCAGCATTTT. This sequence encodes CASSQGGNQPQHF. The chain joins TRBV2 to TRBJ1-5, with 7 nucleotides matching TRBD1. CDR1 is SNHLY and CDR2 is FYNNEI in the germline V gene. The CDR3 consists of 13 residues. The trim removed 6 bases at V and 2 bases at J, leaving 1 base unmatched.

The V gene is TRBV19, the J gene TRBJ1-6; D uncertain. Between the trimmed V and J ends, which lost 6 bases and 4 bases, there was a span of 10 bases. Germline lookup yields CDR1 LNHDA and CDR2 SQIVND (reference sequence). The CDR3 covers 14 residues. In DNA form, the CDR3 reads TGTGCCAGTAGCTACGACGGATATAATTCACCCCTCCACTTT. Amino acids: CASSYDGYNSPLHF.

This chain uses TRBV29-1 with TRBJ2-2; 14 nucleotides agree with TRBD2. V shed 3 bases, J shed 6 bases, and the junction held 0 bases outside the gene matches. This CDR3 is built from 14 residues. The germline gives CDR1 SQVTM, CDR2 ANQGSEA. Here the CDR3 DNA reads TGCAGCGTTGAGGGACTAGCGGGGGCCGGGGAGCTGTTTTTT. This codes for CSVEGLAGAGELFF.

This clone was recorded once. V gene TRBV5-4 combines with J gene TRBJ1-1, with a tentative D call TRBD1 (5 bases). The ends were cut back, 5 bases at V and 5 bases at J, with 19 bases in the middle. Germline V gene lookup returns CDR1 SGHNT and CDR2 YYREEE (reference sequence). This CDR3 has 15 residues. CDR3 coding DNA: TGTGCCAGCAGTCCGGGGGGGTTGGGCAAGACTGAAGCTTTCTTT. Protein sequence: CASSPGGLGKTEAFF.